This T cell receptor beta chain was obtained from a study of vaccination effects on CD4 cells after COVID-19. The method was immunoSEQ multiplex PCR; TCRdb's version includes in-frame clones alone and lacks a portion of them. There are about 73,000 clones in the sample; roughly 73% occur only once, and about 2% lies in the top ten. The CDR3 loop spans 15 amino acids. V dropped 6 bases and J dropped 7 bases, with 18 bases sitting between them. Germline assignment: CDR1 KGHDR and CDR2 SFDVKD. Following a roughly 9-day culture, CD4+ T cells were purified. Participants received two doses of either the BNT162b2 or mRNA-1273 vaccine. Vaccine recipients, nucleocapsid antibody negative, had no prior SARS-CoV-2 infection. On this clone itself: The antigen is not known.

This TCR was sampled from a human donor who received a COVID-19 vaccine. The material was CD4+ T cells from PBMCs cultured without peptide, obtained after COVID-19 vaccination. The rearrangement links TRBV24-1 to TRBJ2-1; possible D gene TRBD2, 6 bases. In nucleotides, the CDR3 is TGTGCCACCAGTACCCCAGAAACCGGGGGAAATGAGCAGTTCTTC. It codes for CATSTPETGGNEQFF.